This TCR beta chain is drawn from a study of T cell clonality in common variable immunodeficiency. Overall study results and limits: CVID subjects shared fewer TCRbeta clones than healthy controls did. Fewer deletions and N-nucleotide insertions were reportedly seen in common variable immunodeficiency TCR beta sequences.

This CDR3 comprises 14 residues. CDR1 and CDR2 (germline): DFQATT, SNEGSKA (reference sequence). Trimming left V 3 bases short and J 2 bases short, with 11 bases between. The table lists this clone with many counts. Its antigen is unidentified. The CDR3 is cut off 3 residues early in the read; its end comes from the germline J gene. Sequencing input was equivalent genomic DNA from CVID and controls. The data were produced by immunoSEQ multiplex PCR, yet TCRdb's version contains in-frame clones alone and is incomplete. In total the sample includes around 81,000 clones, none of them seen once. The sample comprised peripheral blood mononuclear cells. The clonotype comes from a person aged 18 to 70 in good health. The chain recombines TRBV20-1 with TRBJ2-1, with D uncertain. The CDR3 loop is CSASPTLAYNEQFF. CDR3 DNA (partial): TGCAGTGCTAGTCCGACTTTGGCCTACAATGAG.